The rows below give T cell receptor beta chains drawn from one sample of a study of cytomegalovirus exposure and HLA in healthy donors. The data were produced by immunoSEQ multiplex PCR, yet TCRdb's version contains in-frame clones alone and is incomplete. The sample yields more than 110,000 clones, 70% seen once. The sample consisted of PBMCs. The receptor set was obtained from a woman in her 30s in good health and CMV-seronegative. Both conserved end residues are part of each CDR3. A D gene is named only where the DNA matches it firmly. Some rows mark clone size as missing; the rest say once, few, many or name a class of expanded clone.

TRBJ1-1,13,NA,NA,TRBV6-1,CASTPRIDTEAFF,TGTGCCAGCACCCCGAGGATAGACACTGAAGCTTTCTTT
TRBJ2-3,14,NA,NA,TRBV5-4,CASSPGWGADTQYF,TGTGCCAGCAGCCCCGGGTGGGGCGCAGATACGCAGTATTTT
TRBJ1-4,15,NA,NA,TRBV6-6,CASSYGRTVDEKLFF,TGTGCCAGCAGTTACGGCCGGACAGTGGATGAAAAACTGTTTTTT
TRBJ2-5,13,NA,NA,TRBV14,CASSQGQVTAQYF,TGTGCCAGCAGCCAAGGACAAGTGACGGCCCAGTACTTC
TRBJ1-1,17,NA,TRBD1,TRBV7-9,CASSSRDSYYLNTEAFF,TGTGCCAGCAGCTCCCGGGACAGCTATTATCTGAACACTGAAGCTTTCTTT
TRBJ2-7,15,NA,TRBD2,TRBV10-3,CAISYETSGRDEQYF,TGTGCCATCAGCTATGAGACTAGCGGGAGGGACGAGCAGTACTTC
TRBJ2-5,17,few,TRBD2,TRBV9,CASSPGTSGGLQETQYF,TGTGCCAGCAGCCCGGGGACTAGCGGGGGGCTCCAAGAGACCCAGTACTTC
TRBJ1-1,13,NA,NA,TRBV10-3,CAIRPDSSTEAFF,TGTGCCATCAGACCCGACAGTTCCACTGAAGCTTTCTTT
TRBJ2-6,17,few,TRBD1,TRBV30,CAWLRTGEDSGANVLTF,TGTGCCTGGTTGAGGACAGGGGAAGACTCTGGGGCCAACGTCCTGACTTTC
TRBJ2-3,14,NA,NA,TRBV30,CAWSVQADTDTQYF,TGTGCCTGGAGTGTACAGGCAGACACAGATACGCAGTATTTT
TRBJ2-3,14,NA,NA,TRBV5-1,CASSQQGMSDTQYF,TGCGCCAGCAGCCAACAGGGCATGTCAGATACGCAGTATTTT
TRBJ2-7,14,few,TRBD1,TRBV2,CASMGQGGPYEQYF,TGTGCCAGCATGGGACAGGGGGGACCCTACGAGCAGTACTTC
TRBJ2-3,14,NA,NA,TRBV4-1,CASSQDRTTYTQYF,TGCGCCAGCAGCCAAGATAGAACTACTTATACGCAGTATTTT
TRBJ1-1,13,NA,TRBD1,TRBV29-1,CSVREGADTEAFF,TGCAGCGTTAGAGAGGGGGCGGACACTGAAGCTTTCTTT
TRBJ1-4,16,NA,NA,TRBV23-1,CASSQYEYATNEKLFF,TGCGCCAGCAGTCAATATGAGTATGCAACTAATGAAAAACTGTTTTTT
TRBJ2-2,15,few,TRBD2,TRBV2,CASRETSGNTGELFF,TGTGCCAGCAGGGAGACTAGCGGGAACACCGGGGAGCTGTTTTTT
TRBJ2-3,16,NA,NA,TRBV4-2,CASSPAGAGRGDTQYF,TGTGCCAGCAGCCCCGCGGGAGCGGGCAGGGGAGATACGCAGTATTTT
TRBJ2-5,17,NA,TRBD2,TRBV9,CASSGSGTSGPQGTQYF,TGTGCCAGCAGCGGGTCCGGGACTAGCGGCCCCCAGGGAACCCAGTACTTC
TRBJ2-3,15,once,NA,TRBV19,CASSIETASTDTQYF,TGTGCCAGTAGTATAGAAACAGCTAGCACAGATACGCAGTATTTT
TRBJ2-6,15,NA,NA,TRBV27,CATGHFSSGANVLTF,TGTGCCACCGGACACTTTAGCTCTGGGGCCAACGTCCTGACTTTC
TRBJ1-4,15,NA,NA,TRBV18,CASSRDTATNEKLFF,TGTGCCAGCTCACGCGACACTGCAACTAATGAAAAACTGTTTTTT
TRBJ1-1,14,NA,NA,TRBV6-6,CASSYPSRHTEAFF,TGTGCCAGCAGTTACCCCTCGCGTCACACTGAAGCTTTCTTT
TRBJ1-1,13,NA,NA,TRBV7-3,CASSGTKNTEAFF,TGTGCCAGCAGCGGCACGAAGAACACTGAAGCTTTCTTT
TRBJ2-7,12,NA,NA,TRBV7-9,CASSFGSYEQYF,TGTGCCAGCAGCTTCGGGTCCTACGAGCAGTACTTC
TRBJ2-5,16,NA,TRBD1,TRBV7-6,CASSSRGTGTQETQYF,TGTGCCAGCAGCTCAAGGGGGACAGGGACCCAAGAGACCCAGTACTTC
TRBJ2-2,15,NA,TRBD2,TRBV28,CASASGGGEVGELFF,TGTGCCAGCGCGTCGGGTGGGGGGGAGGTCGGGGAGCTGTTTTTT
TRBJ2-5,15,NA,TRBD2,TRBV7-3,CASSLAASGKETQYF,TGTGCCAGCAGCTTAGCGGCTAGCGGGAAAGAGACCCAGTACTTC
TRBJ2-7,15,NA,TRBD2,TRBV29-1,CSVVFLAGVVHEQYF,TGCAGCGTTGTCTTTCTTGCGGGAGTGGTCCACGAGCAGTACTTC
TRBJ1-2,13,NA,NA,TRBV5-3,CARSFLRDYGYTF,TGTGCCAGAAGCTTTTTACGGGACTATGGCTACACCTTC
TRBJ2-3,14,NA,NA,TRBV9,CASSLEGSTDTQYF,TGTGCCAGCAGCCTGGAGGGGAGCACAGATACGCAGTATTTT
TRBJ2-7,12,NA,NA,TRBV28,CASSPIPYEQYF,TGTGCCAGCAGTCCTATACCCTACGAGCAGTACTTC
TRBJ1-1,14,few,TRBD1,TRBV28,CASSERQGGTEAFF,TGTGCCAGCAGTGAACGACAGGGAGGCACTGAAGCTTTCTTT
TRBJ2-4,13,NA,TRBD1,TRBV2,CASSGDRVGIQYF,TGTGCCAGCAGTGGGGACAGGGTTGGAATTCAGTACTTC
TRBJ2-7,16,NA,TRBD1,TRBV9,CASSARGTGESYEQYF,TGTGCCAGCAGCGCCCGAGGGACAGGGGAATCCTACGAGCAGTACTTC
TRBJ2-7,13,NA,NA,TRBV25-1,CASSPGAFDEQYF,TGTGCCAGCAGTCCGGGAGCGTTCGACGAGCAGTACTTC
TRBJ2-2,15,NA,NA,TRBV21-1,CASQKHPPNTGELFF,TGTGCCAGCCAAAAACACCCACCGAACACCGGGGAGCTGTTTTTT
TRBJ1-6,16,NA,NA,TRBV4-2,CASSQDSTRSTSPLHF,TGTGCCAGCAGCCAAGATTCGACCAGGTCCACTTCACCCCTCCACTTT
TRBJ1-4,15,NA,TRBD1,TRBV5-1,CASRQDTGAREKLFF,TGCGCCAGCAGGCAGGATACAGGGGCCCGCGAAAAACTGTTTTTT
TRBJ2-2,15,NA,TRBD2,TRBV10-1,CASSASGVTTGELFF,TGCGCCAGCAGTGCTAGCGGGGTTACCACCGGGGAGCTGTTTTTT
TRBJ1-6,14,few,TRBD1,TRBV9,CASSGTGVDSPLHF,TGTGCCAGCAGCGGGACAGGGGTGGATTCACCCCTCCACTTT
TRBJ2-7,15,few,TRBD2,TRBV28,CASSGGLAGGNEQYF,TGTGCCAGCAGTGGGGGACTAGCGGGAGGGAACGAGCAGTACTTC
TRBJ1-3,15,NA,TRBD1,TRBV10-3,CAISERQGAYITIYF,TGTGCCATCAGTGAGAGACAGGGGGCTTATATCACCATATATTTT
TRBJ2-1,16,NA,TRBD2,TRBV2,CASSEGGPRVAGKAFF,TGTGCCAGCAGTGAGGGAGGACCGAGAGTAGCGGGGAAGGCGTTCTTC
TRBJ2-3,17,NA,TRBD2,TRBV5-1,CASKLLAGRSSTDTQYF,TGCGCCAGCAAACTTCTAGCGGGACGATCTAGCACAGATACGCAGTATTTT
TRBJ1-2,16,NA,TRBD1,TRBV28,CASSFLGQGGIYGYTF,TGTGCCAGCAGTTTTTTAGGACAGGGGGGGATCTATGGCTACACCTTC
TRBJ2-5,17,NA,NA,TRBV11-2,CASSSLTGPLLGETQYF,TGTGCCAGCAGCTCCCTAACAGGGCCCCTCCTCGGGGAGACCCAGTACTTC
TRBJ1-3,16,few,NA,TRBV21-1,CATSRRQGASGNTIYF,TGTGCCACCTCGAGGAGACAGGGGGCTTCTGGAAACACCATATATTTT
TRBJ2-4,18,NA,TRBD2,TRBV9,CASSAGLAGDLAKNIQYF,TGTGCCAGCAGCGCAGGACTAGCGGGGGACCTAGCCAAAAACATTCAGTACTTC
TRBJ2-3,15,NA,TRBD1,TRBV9,CASSVGTGGLDTQYF,TGTGCCAGCAGCGTGGGAACAGGGGGCTTAGATACGCAGTATTTT
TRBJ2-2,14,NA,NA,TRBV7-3,CASSQNHGGGELFF,TGTGCCAGCAGCCAAAACCACGGTGGCGGGGAGCTGTTTTTT
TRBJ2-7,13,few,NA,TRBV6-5,CASQGGSTYEQYF,TGTGCCAGCCAGGGGGGTAGTACCTACGAGCAGTACTTC